The 6 T cell receptor beta chains reported below all come from one sample, sequenced in a study of cytomegalovirus exposure and HLA in healthy donors. Primers: 60 Vbeta forward and 13 Jbeta reverse. Only in-frame clones appear in the TCRdb table, and some are missing; sequencing was by immunoSEQ multiplex PCR. Of roughly 160,000 clones in the sample, under 90% are singletons; the top ten hold 4% to 5%. Sequenced material: PBMCs. Receptors originate from a man under 40 in good health and CMV-seronegative.

The rearrangement uses TRBV29-1 and TRBJ1-2, with D possibly matching TRBD1 (5 bases). Trimming left V 6 bases short and J 7 bases short, with 9 bases between. CDR3 length equals 10 residues. Germline V gene lookup returns CDR1 SQVTM and CDR2 ANQGSEA. The CDR3 protein is CSVGESGYTF. The CDR3 DNA sequence: TGCAGCGTAGGGGAATCTGGCTACACCTTC. The full variable domain, its missing parts supplied by reference TRBV29-1 and TRBJ1-2, is SAVISQKPSRDICQRGTSLTIQCQVDSQVTMMFWYRQQPGQSLTLIATANQGSEATYESGFVIDKFPISRPNLTFSTLTVSNMSPEDSSIYLCSVGESGYTFGSGTRLTVV.

J is TRBJ2-7 and V is TRBV6-5; D might be TRBD1 (6 bases). Germline V gene data show CDR1 as MNHEY and CDR2 as SVGAGI. The V end was cut by 5 bases, the J end by 3 bases, with 14 bases between. The CDR3 is 14 residues long. The CDR3, as DNA: TGTGCCAGCAGTGGGGGCAGGAATTTCTACGAGCAGTACTTC. Translating it yields CASSGGRNFYEQYF.

V usage is TRBV28 and J usage is TRBJ1-2, with D unclear. V shed 3 bases and J shed 4 bases, with 15 bases lying between them. Germline V lookup: CDR1 MDHEN, CDR2 SYDVKM. The CDR3 is 15 amino acids. For the CDR3, the DNA is TGTGCCAGCAGTTTCGAGGAAAGGCGCTCCTATGGCTACACCTTC. It encodes CASSFEERRSYGYTF.

This clone has a single count. The chain joins TRBV19 to TRBJ2-7, with D perhaps matching TRBD1 (5 bases). There are 13 residues in the CDR3. V dropped 8 bases and J dropped 3 bases, with 14 bases sitting between them. Germline CDR1 and CDR2: LNHDA and SQIVND (reference sequence). In DNA form, the CDR3 reads TGTGCCAGTGCTCCAGGGTCCCTCTACGAGCAGTACTTC. It encodes CASAPGSLYEQYF.

This chain links TRBV10-3 with TRBJ1-2; 7 nucleotides agree with TRBD1. Germline values: CDR1 ENHRY, CDR2 SYGVKD. V shed 7 bases and J 8 bases; nucleotides not matched to a gene: 7. The CDR3 spans 12 residues. This CDR3 reads CAITRQGEGYTF. The CDR3 bases are TGTGCCATCACTAGACAGGGTGAAGGCTACACCTTC.

This chain connects TRBV5-4 to TRBJ1-2; D might be TRBD1 (6 bases). V shed 1 base and J shed 1 base, with 8 bases lying between them. CDR1 is SGHNT, CDR2 YYREEE, per germline (reference sequence). This CDR3 spans 14 amino acids. The CDR3 DNA sequence: TGTGCCAGCAGCTTGACAGGGAATAACTATGGCTACACCTTC. Its translation is CASSLTGNNYGYTF.